This T cell receptor (beta chain) was observed in a study of STAT5B mutations in CD4+ large granular lymphocyte leukemia. Study outcomes and limitations: Roughly 27% of private leukemic clonotypes occurred rarely in other patients' non-leukemic repertoires. Patient CD4-sorted repertoires looked more clonal than healthy CD4+ repertoires, even without putative leukemic clones. TRBV06-family usage was enriched in top patient clones (8/27) versus controls (2/35).

The method was immunoSEQ multiplex PCR; TCRdb's version includes in-frame clones alone and lacks a portion of them. The sample holds 48,000 or so clones, just over 70% seen once. CDR1 and CDR2 (germline): SGHTA, FQGNSA. The CDR3 has 14 residues. After removal of 3 bases from V and 6 bases from J, the junction contained 5 bases not matched to a gene. For this clone: The target antigen is unknown.

The sequencing sample was made of CD4+ T cells from blood buffy coats. The chain links TRBV7-2 to TRBJ2-4; 7 nucleotides agree with TRBD1. The source is a human donor in good health. The CDR3 protein is CASSFKGAGNIQYF. DNA for the CDR3: TGTGCCAGCAGCTTTAAGGGGGCAGGAAACATTCAGTACTTC.